The clone carrying this T cell receptor beta chain has a count of ten or more. Its antigen remains unknown. The data stem from a study of blood T cells in healthy people across ages. General study results and limits: Donors of long life had a larger count of naive CD4+ cells and greater diversity than aged donors. Older age coincided with a roughly linear decline in TCR beta diversity per million T cells.

CDR1 is MNHEY, CDR2 SVGEGT, per germline. CDR3 length: 12 residues. V was shortened by 2 bases and J by 4 bases, with 6 bases between the two germline ends. A J-beta primer mix and a sample-barcoded 5' primer were used in a second PCR of about 7 to 12 cycles. TCRdb recomputed calls from the 5' RACE reads with MiXCR, one row per CDR3 protein. This sample carries about 1.5 million distinct CDR3 sequences, roughly two fifths of them seen once, and the ten largest clones take around 4%. Researchers collected about 9.6 milliliters of peripheral blood from every single donor. The specimen was blood. This sequence was found in a woman younger than 30 in good health. The V gene is TRBV6-2 or TRBV6-3, the J gene TRBJ2-7; a possible D gene is TRBD2 (5 bases). The chain's CDR3 is CASSYPGYEQYF. In DNA form, the CDR3 reads TGTGCCAGCAGTTACCCGGGATACGAGCAGTACTTC.